This TCR beta chain emerged from a study of blood T cell repertoires in COVID-19. Sequencing used immunoSEQ multiplex PCR; TCRdb keeps in-frame clones, though not all of them. The sample yields roughly 100,000 clones, 90% seen once. CDR1 is GTSNPN, CDR2 SVGIG, per germline (reference sequence). Trimming took off 3 bases at V and 5 bases at J, with 11 bases between the two ends. This CDR3 contains 13 residues. The source is a man aged 18 to 35 with COVID-19, enrolled during active disease. V gene TRBV30 combines with J gene TRBJ1-5, with D unresolved. The sequenced material came from peripheral blood. This chain's CDR3 is CAWSRHPDQPQHF. The CDR3 DNA sequence: TGTGCCTGGAGCAGACACCCAGATCAGCCCCAGCATTTT.